Below, 9 T cell receptor beta chains from the same sample are listed, as sequenced in a study of blood T cell repertoires in COVID-19. Here immunoSEQ multiplex PCR was the method, and the copy in TCRdb shows in-frame clones only, minus some. The repertoire has about 120,000 clones, over 60% of them found once; the top ten carry 37%. Sequencing input: peripheral blood. The receptors come from a man aged 35-49 years with active or convalescent COVID-19.

The chain carries TRBV24-1 and TRBJ2-1; D remains unclear. The CDR3 length is 11 residues. Trimming took 4 bases from V and 9 from J, leaving 6 bases between them. The germline V gene encodes CDR1 KGHDR and CDR2 SFDVKD. Here the CDR3 reads CATSDGFEQFF. CDR3 coding DNA: TGTGCCACCAGTGACGGGTTTGAGCAGTTCTTC.

CDR3 nucleotides: TGTGCCTGGAGTGTATTAGGGGAAAGCAATCAGCCCCAGCATTTT. It is translated as CAWSVLGESNQPQHF. V and J are TRBV30 and TRBJ1-5, with D possibly being TRBD1 (5 bases). Trimming took 0 bases from V and 1 from J, leaving 10 bases between them. This CDR3 spans 15 amino acids. Per the germline V gene, CDR1 is GTSNPN and CDR2 is SVGIG (reference sequence).

This chain links TRBV2 with TRBJ1-1; 8 bases are shared with TRBD1. The CDR3 length is 13 residues. The germline V gene encodes CDR1 SNHLY and CDR2 FYNNEI. V was pared by 7 bases and J by 4 bases, with 5 bases of the junction left unmatched. The DNA of the CDR3 is TGTGCCAGCACCCGGGACAGGTCCACTGAAGCTTTCTTT. This sequence encodes CASTRDRSTEAFF.

The chain links TRBV29-1 to TRBJ2-1; 7 bases match TRBD2. The germline CDR1 and CDR2 sequences are SQVTM and ANQGSEA. The V segment lost 4 bases and the J segment 9 bases; nucleotides outside the gene matches: 12. This CDR3 comprises 14 residues. CDR3 residues: CSVVTGGRAGEQFF. CDR3 coding DNA: TGCAGCGTTGTAACTGGAGGGAGGGCCGGTGAGCAGTTCTTC.

The V gene is TRBV6-5, the J gene TRBJ2-5; D remains ambiguous. This CDR3 is built from 15 residues. V shed 6 bases and J shed 2 bases, with 16 bases lying between them. From germline, CDR1 is MNHEY and CDR2 SVGAGI. CDR3 nucleotide sequence: TGTGCCAGCAGCCTCTGGCCAAGTGCTCAAGAGACCCAGTACTTC. This gives the protein CASSLWPSAQETQYF.

The chain combines TRBV4-2 with TRBJ2-3, with 11 bases lining up with TRBD1. V lost 2 bases to trimming and J lost 3 bases; unmatched junction nucleotides: 4. This CDR3 contains 16 residues. Per the germline V gene, CDR1 is LGHNA and CDR2 is YNFKEQ. The CDR3 sequence: CASSQLDRGHTDTQYF. DNA for the CDR3: TGTGCCAGCAGCCAACTGGACAGGGGGCATACAGATACGCAGTATTTT.

The V call is TRBV5-1, the J call TRBJ2-2, with 7 bases identical to TRBD1. The CDR3 is made up of 15 amino acids. The trim removed 1 base at V and 4 bases at J, leaving 4 bases unmatched. CDR1 and CDR2 (germline): SGHRS, YFSETQ. CDR3 bases: TGCGCCAGCAGCTTGCTAGACAGGGCCACCGGGGAGCTGTTTTTT. This codes for CASSLLDRATGELFF.

This rearrangement joins TRBV7-2 to TRBJ2-7; 9 bases are shared with TRBD2. V shed 5 bases, J shed 3 bases, and the junction held 8 bases outside the gene matches. CDR1 and CDR2 (germline): SGHTA, FQGNSA. The CDR3 is 15 residues long. CDR3 bases: TGTGCCAGCAGCCCAAGCGGGACTAGCCTCTACGAGCAGTACTTC. Translation gives CASSPSGTSLYEQYF.

The J gene is TRBJ2-3, the V gene TRBV19, with D unclear. Trimming shortened V by 2 bases and J by 0 bases, and 9 bases separated the two germline ends. The CDR3 length is 15 residues. In germline, CDR1 is LNHDA, CDR2 SQIVND (reference sequence). The CDR3 protein is CASSILVASTDTQYF. CDR3 DNA sequence: TGTGCCAGTAGTATATTGGTAGCTAGCACAGATACGCAGTATTTT.